This T cell receptor beta chain was identified in a study of response to subunit inactivated influenza vaccine. Findings of the study overall: Few additional T cells are recruited per seasonal influenza vaccination, authors suggested.

A note on this clonotype: Its antigen remains unidentified.

The CDR3 contains 14 residues. V lost 1 base, J lost 4 bases, and 6 bases stayed unmatched. Germline assignment: CDR1 DFQATT and CDR2 SNEGSKA (reference sequence). Using its own MiXCR run on the RT-PCR reads, TCRdb lists one record per CDR3 protein. Of roughly 520,000 distinct CDR3 sequences listed, roughly 27% were seen once; the top ten hold approximately 2%. The chain carries TRBV20-1 and TRBJ2-5, with TRBD1 matching 7 bases. The sequences come from CD4+ T cells sorted from PBMCs, collected about 5 days after vaccination. This sequence was found in a man aged 50-59 years who received an inactivated influenza vaccine. This chain's CDR3 is CSARVYRGLETQYF. CDR3 DNA: TGCAGTGCTAGAGTTTACAGGGGCTTAGAGACCCAGTACTTC.